This TCR beta chain originates from a study of blood T cells in healthy people across ages. The study, taken as a whole, reports: Researchers said unsorted PBMCs prevented a conclusive naive versus antigen-experienced comparison. TCR beta diversity tracked closely with naive T cell percentage.

On this clonotype: The antigen is not known. Relative to the germline gene, one junction end is altered; a read error may explain this.

Donation came from healthy Caucasian individuals in Russia who were aged roughly 6 to 100. The draw of peripheral blood yielded ten milliliters from each donor. For the second PCR, which ran for 7 to 11 cycles, a sample-barcoded 5' primer and a J-beta primer mix were used. TCRdb itself ran the 5' RACE reads through MiXCR, one entry per CDR3 protein. The table includes about 1.1 million distinct CDR3 sequences, more than 30% detected once. The germline V gene encodes CDR1 MGHRA and CDR2 YSYEKL. The CDR3 is 16 residues long. The sequence came from a man aged 18 to 30 in good health. The chain employs TRBV4-1 and TRBJ2-4; D is undetermined. The assigned J gene may be wrong: the sequence end matches TRBJ2-7 better. Sequenced: blood. The CDR3 DNA is TGCGCCGGCAGCCAAGGAGTTTGGCCCATCGCCCACGAGCAGTACTTC. Translated, it gives CAGSQGVWPIAHEQYF.